One sample yielded the 27 T cell receptor beta chains listed below, sequenced in a study of blood T cell repertoires in COVID-19. This table comes from immunoSEQ multiplex PCR, and its TCRdb copy is limited to in-frame clones, with some not included. The sample holds 55,000 to 65,000 clones, around 90% seen once. Sequenced: peripheral blood. Every receptor here comes from a human donor in a cohort sampled during active COVID-19.

The chain is built from TRBV7-2 and TRBJ2-3, with 11 bases aligning to TRBD2. The V gene end was trimmed by 5 bases and the J gene end by 1 base; junction bases not matched to a gene: 5. The CDR3 totals 16 residues. Per germline, CDR1 SGHTA and CDR2 FQGNSA. The CDR3 reads CASSPPLAGGTDTQYF. The CDR3 DNA reads as TGTGCCAGCAGCCCTCCACTAGCGGGAGGCACAGATACGCAGTATTTT.

This clone was counted only a few times. The CDR3 region has the DNA TGTGCCATTACGGGACACCCCTACAATGAGCAGTTCTTC. Protein sequence: CAITGHPYNEQFF. The J gene is TRBJ2-1, the V gene TRBV10-3, with a weak D call TRBD1 (6 bases). The CDR3 loop spans 13 amino acids. From germline, CDR1 is ENHRY and CDR2 SYGVKD. Trimming stripped 9 bases from V and 2 bases from J, with 11 bases between.

The V and J genes are TRBV27 and TRBJ2-2; D gene unclear. V dropped 2 bases and J dropped 0 bases, with 10 bases sitting between them. The CDR3 consists of 16 residues. The V gene's germline CDR1 is MNHEY and CDR2 SMNVEV (reference sequence). The CDR3 sequence: CASSLLGAANTGELFF. The CDR3, as DNA: TGTGCCAGCAGTTTACTGGGCGCCGCGAACACCGGGGAGCTGTTTTTT.

The chain is built from TRBV5-1 and TRBJ2-5; D call uncertain. Germline lookup yields CDR1 SGHRS and CDR2 YFSETQ. V was pared by 1 base and J by 3 bases, with 13 bases between. This CDR3 has 15 amino acids. The CDR3 loop reads CASSLLSLPEETQYF. The DNA for the CDR3 is TGCGCCAGCAGCTTGTTGTCCCTCCCCGAAGAGACCCAGTACTTC.

The V and J genes are TRBV27 and TRBJ2-7; possible D gene TRBD1, 6 bases. Trimming took off 2 bases at V and 2 bases at J, with 10 bases between the two ends. Per germline, CDR1 MNHEY and CDR2 SMNVEV (reference sequence). The CDR3 extends over 14 amino acids. The CDR3, as DNA: TGTGCCAGCAGTTTAACAGGGACGACCTACGAGCAGTACTTC. It is translated as CASSLTGTTYEQYF.

The rearrangement uses TRBV29-1 and TRBJ1-1, with unresolved D. The CDR3 is 14 residues long. In germline, CDR1 is SQVTM, CDR2 ANQGSEA. V was pared by 3 bases and J by 5 bases, with 16 bases between. The CDR3 here is CSVDFRASGTEAFF. The CDR3 DNA sequence: TGCAGCGTTGACTTCCGGGCGTCGGGGACTGAAGCTTTCTTT.

The DNA for the CDR3 is TGCGCCAGCAGCCAAGTGGGCACGGGGCAAGAGACCCAGTACTTC. It yields the protein CASSQVGTGQETQYF. This sequence joins TRBV4-3 and TRBJ2-5; possible D gene TRBD2, 5 bases. V lost 1 base and J 2 bases, leaving 11 bases between the germline ends. The CDR3 runs 15 residues. From germline, CDR1 is LGHNA and CDR2 YSLEER.

The count of this clone is one. The chain carries TRBV12-3 or TRBV12-4 and TRBJ1-1, with TRBD1 identical over 8 bases. The V segment lost 6 bases and the J segment 10 bases; nucleotides outside the gene matches: 10. There are 13 residues in the CDR3. As DNA, the CDR3 is TGTGCCAGCAGCCTAGGGGCCACAGGGGGAGCTTTCTTT. This translates into CASSLGATGGAFF.

The rearrangement uses TRBV5-1 and TRBJ1-5; 8 nucleotides agree with TRBD1. Germline V CDR1 and CDR2: SGHRS, YFSETQ. The CDR3 is 15 residues long. After removal of 0 bases from V and 7 bases from J, the junction contained 6 bases not matched to a gene. CDR3 region: CASSLAGGAGQPQHF. The DNA of the CDR3 is TGCGCCAGCAGCTTGGCAGGGGGCGCCGGGCAGCCCCAGCATTTT.

This clone was seen more than once but under ten times. This chain links TRBV6-4 with TRBJ2-3; perhaps TRBD1 as D (5 bases). V lost 8 bases and J lost 2, with 11 bases in between. The V gene's germline CDR1 is MRHNA and CDR2 SNTAGT. The CDR3 is made up of 13 amino acids. Written as DNA, the CDR3 is TGTGCCAGCGGGGCAGGGCACACAGATACGCAGTATTTT. Its protein is CASGAGHTDTQYF.

This rearrangement joins TRBV7-9 to TRBJ2-1; 9 nucleotides agree with TRBD1. Germline trimming cut 0 bases from V and 14 bases from J; bases unmatched to any gene: 5. The CDR3 consists of 13 residues. The V gene's germline CDR1 is SEHNR and CDR2 FQNEAQ (reference sequence). The CDR3 protein is CASSLAKDRGEFF. CDR3 sequence (DNA): TGTGCCAGCAGCTTAGCGAAGGACAGGGGCGAGTTCTTC.

This clone has a handful of counts. In DNA, the CDR3 is TGCGCCAGCAGCCAAGTAGACATGATCTCCTACAATGAGCAGTTCTTC. The encoded protein is CASSQVDMISYNEQFF. The V and J genes are TRBV4-1 and TRBJ2-1; D is undetermined. From germline, CDR1 is MGHRA and CDR2 YSYEKL. The ends were cut back, 1 base at V and 0 bases at J, with 10 bases in the middle. The CDR3 sequence is 16 residues long.

The V and J genes are TRBV2 and TRBJ2-7; TRBD2 aligns across 14 bases. The CDR3 spans 16 residues. After removal of 4 bases from V and 4 bases from J, the junction contained 6 bases not matched to a gene. Looked up from germline, CDR1 is SNHLY and CDR2 is FYNNEI. In DNA form, the CDR3 reads TGTGCCAGCAGTGGAGGGACTAGCGGGAGTAGATACGAGCAGTACTTC. It codes for CASSGGTSGSRYEQYF. The full variable domain, in which reference TRBV2 and TRBJ2-7 provide the parts outside the CDR3, is EPEVTQTPSHQVTQMGQEVILRCVPISNHLYFYWYRQILGQKVEFLVSFYNNEISEKSEIFDDQFSVERPDGSNFTLKIRSTKLEDSAMYFCASSGGTSGSRYEQYFGPGTRLTVT.

The V and J genes are TRBV3-1 (or the pseudogene TRBV3-2) and TRBJ2-7; TRBD2 matches 7 bases. Germline CDR1 LGHDT, CDR2 YNNKEL (reference sequence). The CDR3 is 14 residues long. The trim removed 6 bases at V and 1 base at J, leaving 6 bases unmatched. CDR3 loop: CASSPSGNSYEQYF. CDR3 in DNA: TGTGCCAGCAGTCCCAGCGGGAATTCCTACGAGCAGTACTTC.

This clone was observed once. This chain uses TRBV18 with TRBJ2-3; 7 nucleotides agree with TRBD1. The germline V gene encodes CDR1 KGHSH and CDR2 LQKENI. The V and J ends lost 5 bases and 5 bases, in that order; junction bases with no gene match: 10. CDR3 length: 15 residues. CDR3 amino acids: CASSLYRGGRDTQYF. DNA of the CDR3: TGTGCCAGCTCATTGTACAGGGGTGGTAGAGATACGCAGTATTTT.

This clone was observed a few times. The chain is built from TRBV15 and TRBJ2-1; D is perhaps TRBD2 (7 bases). The V end was cut by 7 bases, the J end by 3 bases, with 22 bases between. CDR3 length: 17 residues. Germline loops: CDR1 LNHNV, CDR2 YYDKDF (reference sequence). The CDR3 DNA reads TGTGCCACCAAGGGGGAGTCTGCGGGAGTGGGCTACAATGAGCAGTTCTTC. Translation: CATKGESAGVGYNEQFF.

V usage is TRBV4-1 and J usage is TRBJ2-1, with 8 bases matching TRBD2. The germline CDR1 and CDR2 sequences are MGHRA and YSYEKL. This CDR3 has 20 amino acids. Trimming at V came to 5 bases and at J to 5 bases, leaving 23 bases not matched to a gene. The CDR3 here is CASSSRFFGGAGGKDNEQFF. The CDR3 DNA reads TGCGCCAGCAGCAGTCGGTTTTTCGGGGGGGCGGGAGGAAAGGACAATGAGCAGTTCTTC.

This clone was seen once. V and J are TRBV15 and TRBJ2-1; weak D call: TRBD1 (6 bases). CDR1 LNHNV and CDR2 YYDKDF come from the germline V gene (reference sequence). This CDR3 spans 16 amino acids. V lost 1 base and J lost 5, with 15 bases in between. The CDR3 nucleotides read TGTGCCACCAGCAGAGCCGCCTGGACAGAGGACAATGAGCAGTTCTTC. It specifies CATSRAAWTEDNEQFF.

V and J are TRBV9 and TRBJ1-3; D gene uncertain. The CDR3 is 15 amino acids. Germline CDR1 SGDLS, CDR2 YYNGEE. V was cut by 0 bases and J by 7 bases, with 14 bases left in between. The CDR3 region is CASSVGGGNRNTIYF. The CDR3, as DNA: TGTGCCAGCAGCGTAGGCGGAGGGAACCGCAACACCATATATTTT. Full variable domain (rest looked up from reference TRBV9 and TRBJ1-3): DSGVTQTPKHLITATGQRVTLRCSPRSGDLSVYWYQQSLDQGLQFLIQYYNGEERAKGNILERFSAQQFPDLHSELNLSSLELGDSALYFCASSVGGGNRNTIYFGEGSWLTVV.

The chain joins TRBV7-2 to TRBJ2-7; TRBD1 aligns across 7 bases. This CDR3 contains 14 residues. Germline assignment: CDR1 SGHTA and CDR2 FQGNSA. J lost 2 bases, V lost 5 bases, and 6 bases had no gene match. CDR3 nucleotides: TGTGCCAGCAGCCAACAGACAGGGACCTACGAGCAGTACTTC. This encodes CASSQQTGTYEQYF.

This sequence joins TRBV7-9 and TRBJ2-3; D perhaps matches TRBD1 (6 bases). From germline, CDR1 is SEHNR and CDR2 FQNEAQ (reference sequence). The CDR3 has 16 residues. V was cut by 3 bases and J by 5 bases, with 18 bases left in between. Written as DNA, the CDR3 is TGTGCCAGCAGCTTGGGGGAACTCGCCAGGGGAGATACGCAGTATTTT. Residues: CASSLGELARGDTQYF.

This clone was detected only once. This CDR3 is also generated by other DNA sequences in the sample. This chain links TRBV5-4 with TRBJ2-3; 11 bases agree with TRBD1. V gave up 4 bases and J gave up 3 bases; unmatched junction bases: 4. This CDR3 has 15 residues. Per the germline V gene, CDR1 is SGHNT and CDR2 is YYREEE (reference sequence). Here the CDR3 reads CASSPGDRGTDTQYF. The DNA of the CDR3 is TGTGCCAGCAGCCCTGGGGACAGGGGGACAGATACGCAGTATTTT.

The rearrangement uses TRBV6-5 and TRBJ1-6; D call uncertain. Deletions cut 11 bases from V and 4 bases from J, with 12 bases between. This CDR3 has 13 amino acids. CDR1 is MNHEY, CDR2 SVGAGI, per germline. The CDR3 loop reads CAGKTSYNSPLHF. The CDR3, as DNA: TGTGCCGGAAAGACTTCATATAATTCACCCCTCCACTTT.

The CDR3 reads CASSRLAVSTDTQYF. Here the CDR3 DNA reads TGTGCCAGTAGCAGACTAGCGGTGAGCACAGATACGCAGTATTTT. J is TRBJ2-3 and V is TRBV19; 9 nucleotides match TRBD2. V lost 6 bases and J lost 0; bases outside the gene matches: 4. This CDR3 comprises 15 residues. Germline CDR1 LNHDA, CDR2 SQIVND (reference sequence). Filled out from reference TRBV19 and TRBJ2-3, the complete variable domain reads DGGITQSPKYLFRKEGQNVTLSCEQNLNHDAMYWYRQDPGQGLRLIYYSQIVNDFQKGDIAEGYSVSREKKESFPLTVTSAQKNPTAFYLCASSRLAVSTDTQYFGPGTRLTVL.

The V call is TRBV11-2, the J call TRBJ2-1; 9 bases match TRBD2. From germline, CDR1 is SGHAT and CDR2 FQNNGV. CDR3 size: 17 residues. J gave up 2 bases and V 3 bases, and 8 bases lay outside the gene matches. The DNA for the CDR3 is TGTGCCAGCAGCTTTGGACTAGCGACTACTCCCTACAATGAGCAGTTCTTC. Translating gives CASSFGLATTPYNEQFF.

The chain joins TRBV7-8 to TRBJ2-3, with D unclear. The germline V and J ends were trimmed by 0 bases and 4 bases, with 5 bases remaining between them. CDR3 length equals 13 residues. Germline V CDR1 and CDR2: SGHVS, FQNEAQ. Written as DNA, the CDR3 is TGTGCCAGCAGCTTAGCGCTAGCAGATACGCAGTATTTT. Translated, it gives CASSLALADTQYF.

This chain joins TRBV4-2 and TRBJ2-3; 14 nucleotides agree with TRBD2. V was pared by 0 bases and J by 6 bases, with 8 bases of the junction left unmatched. Germline assignment: CDR1 LGHNA and CDR2 YNFKEQ. The CDR3 has 18 residues. CDR3: CASSQEKGLAGDSDTQYF. For the CDR3, the DNA is TGTGCCAGCAGCCAAGAGAAGGGACTAGCGGGAGATTCTGATACGCAGTATTTT.